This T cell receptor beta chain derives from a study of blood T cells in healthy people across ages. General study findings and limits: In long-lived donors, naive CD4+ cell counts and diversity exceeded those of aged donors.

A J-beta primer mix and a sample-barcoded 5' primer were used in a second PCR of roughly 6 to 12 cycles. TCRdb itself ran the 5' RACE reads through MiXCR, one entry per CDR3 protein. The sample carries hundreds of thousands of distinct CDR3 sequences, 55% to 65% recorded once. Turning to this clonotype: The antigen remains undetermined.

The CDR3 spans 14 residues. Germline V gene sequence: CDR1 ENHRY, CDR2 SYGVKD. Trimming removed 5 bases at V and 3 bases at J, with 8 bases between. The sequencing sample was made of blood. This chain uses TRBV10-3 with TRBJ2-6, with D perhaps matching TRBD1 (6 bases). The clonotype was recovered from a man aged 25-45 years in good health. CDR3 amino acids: CAISKDSGANVLTF. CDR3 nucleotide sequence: TGTGCCATCAGTAAGGACAGTGGGGCCAACGTCCTGACTTTC.